A single sample is the source of the 21 T cell receptor beta chains below, sequenced in a study of blood T cell repertoires in COVID-19. The data were produced by immunoSEQ multiplex PCR, yet TCRdb's version contains in-frame clones alone and is incomplete. The sample shows a few hundred thousand clones, under 85% of them seen only once. Specimen: peripheral blood. These receptors all come from a human donor with COVID-19, enrolled during active disease. The donor label of this sample is uncertain.

CDR3 DNA sequence: TGTGCCAGCTCACCACAGAGTAATGAAGCTTTCTTT. Its translation is CASSPQSNEAFF. The gene calls are TRBV18 and TRBJ1-1, with D unclear. This CDR3 is built from 12 residues. Germline V gives CDR1 KGHSH, CDR2 LQKENI. V gave up 1 base and J gave up 7 bases, with 7 bases separating them.

The chain recombines TRBV2 with TRBJ1-3; maybe TRBD1 (6 bases). V gave up 3 bases and J gave up 8 bases, with 14 bases separating them. This CDR3 region has 14 residues. Germline V CDR1 and CDR2: SNHLY, FYNNEI. The CDR3 DNA is TGTGCCAGCAGTGAGCAACAGGGAATCGACACCATATATTTT. This encodes CASSEQQGIDTIYF.

This chain joins TRBV5-1 and TRBJ1-3; the D is unclear. The CDR3 sequence is 17 residues long. Trimming took off 4 bases at V and 0 bases at J, with 17 bases between the two ends. CDR1 and CDR2 (germline): SGHRS, YFSETQ. As DNA, the CDR3 is TGCGCCAGCAGCGAGGGTCAAGGGTGGATCTCTGGAAACACCATATATTTT. Amino acids: CASSEGQGWISGNTIYF.

In nucleotides, the CDR3 is TGTGCCAGCAGTGAAGCCCCCGGGACTAGCGGTAAAGCGGCGCAGTTCTTC. Protein sequence: CASSEAPGTSGKAAQFF. The chain joins TRBV6-1 to TRBJ2-1; 11 bases are shared with TRBD2. The V and J ends lost 0 bases and 12 bases, in that order; junction bases with no gene match: 13. CDR1 and CDR2 from the germline V gene are MNHNS and SASEGT. The CDR3 contains 17 residues.

The gene calls are TRBV9 and TRBJ1-1, with TRBD1 matching 10 bases. The CDR3 is 16 amino acids. Trimming cost V 4 bases and J 6 bases; bases outside gene matches: 12. Germline V CDR1 and CDR2: SGDLS, YYNGEE. The CDR3 sequence is CASSPGWGTGAPEAFF. The CDR3 DNA reads as TGTGCCAGCAGCCCCGGGTGGGGGACAGGGGCGCCTGAAGCTTTCTTT.

The rearrangement joins TRBV12-5 to TRBJ2-3; 8 nucleotides line up with TRBD2. From germline, CDR1 is LGHNT and CDR2 FRNRAP. The CDR3 consists of 15 residues. V dropped 4 bases and J dropped 1; count of bases not matched to a gene: 4. The CDR3 reads CASGSGGVGTDTQYF. The CDR3 DNA follows: TGTGCTAGTGGTTCCGGGGGGGTAGGCACAGATACGCAGTATTTT.

Remarks on this clone: The sample carries other DNA sequences with the same CDR3. The genes are TRBV28 and TRBJ1-5, with no clear D. The CDR3 length is 12 residues. Trimming removed 5 bases at V and 4 bases at J, with 6 bases between. Germline V lookup: CDR1 MDHEN, CDR2 SYDVKM. Written as DNA, the CDR3 is TGTGCCAGCAGTGTCTTGAATCAGCCCCAGCATTTT. This codes for CASSVLNQPQHF. Together with reference TRBV28 and TRBJ1-5, the CDR3 gives the full variable domain: DVKVTQSSRYLVKRTGEKVFLECVQDMDHENMFWYRQDPGLGLRLIYFSYDVKMKEKGDIPEGYSVSREKKERFSLILESASTNQTSMYLCASSVLNQPQHFGDGTRLSIL.

The chain combines TRBV30 with TRBJ2-2; 9 nucleotides line up with TRBD2. V shed 3 bases, J shed 7 bases, and the junction held 6 bases outside the gene matches. The V gene's germline CDR1 is GTSNPN and CDR2 SVGIG (reference sequence). CDR3 size: 14 residues. CDR3 sequence reads: CAWREGLAYGELFF. CDR3 in DNA: TGTGCCTGGAGGGAGGGACTAGCTTACGGGGAGCTGTTTTTT.

V is TRBV28 and J is TRBJ2-3, with a possible D match to TRBD2 (6 bases). Trimming took off 3 bases at V and 3 bases at J, with 13 bases between the two ends. CDR1 and CDR2 from the germline V gene are MDHEN and SYDVKM. This CDR3 has 15 amino acids. The CDR3 loop reads CASSLGGVGTDTQYF. The CDR3 region has the DNA TGTGCCAGCAGTTTGGGGGGAGTTGGTACAGATACGCAGTATTTT.

The gene calls are TRBV19 and TRBJ1-5; 7 bases align to TRBD1. Germline assignment: CDR1 LNHDA and CDR2 SQIVND (reference sequence). This CDR3 spans 15 amino acids. V trimming: 7 bases; J trimming: 5 bases; junction bases outside the gene matches: 11. Here the CDR3 DNA reads TGTGCCAGTACCGCGTCAGGGGGTATCGATCAGCCCCAGCATTTT. This encodes CASTASGGIDQPQHF.

The rearrangement joins TRBV3-1 (or the pseudogene TRBV3-2) to TRBJ2-1, with 12 positions matching TRBD2. The CDR3 is 17 amino acids. Trimming removed 0 bases from V and 9 bases from J; junction bases left unmatched: 9. Germline CDR1 LGHDT, CDR2 YNNKEL (reference sequence). The CDR3 DNA sequence: TGTGCCAGCAGCCAAGATCTATCGGCTAGCGGGGGGGGTGAGCAGTTCTTC. Translation gives CASSQDLSASGGGEQFF.

The sample holds one count of this clone. The chain has TRBV7-9 and TRBJ1-6; weak D call: TRBD1 (5 bases). Trimming took off 1 base at V and 9 bases at J, with 10 bases between the two ends. The CDR3 covers 14 residues. Germline V gives CDR1 SEHNR, CDR2 FQNEAQ (reference sequence). The CDR3 is CASSLVGEGSPLHF. As DNA, the CDR3 is TGTGCCAGCAGCTTAGTAGGGGAGGGTTCACCCCTCCACTTT.

The V call is TRBV6-1, the J call TRBJ2-7, with 10 bases matching TRBD2. The J segment lost 9 bases and the V segment lost 4 bases, leaving 15 bases of the junction unmatched. CDR1 is MNHNS, CDR2 SASEGT, per germline. The CDR3 loop spans 16 amino acids. In DNA, the CDR3 is TGTGCCAGCAGTGCCTGGCAGCGGGAGGGAGTATCGGTGCAGTACTTC. This gives the protein CASSAWQREGVSVQYF.

V and J are TRBV9 and TRBJ2-5; 9 positions agree with TRBD2. This CDR3 is built from 15 residues. The ends lost 2 bases at V and 0 bases at J; junction bases unmatched: 2. CDR1 is SGDLS, CDR2 YYNGEE, per germline. The CDR3 is CASSVREGDQETQYF. CDR3 coding DNA: TGTGCCAGCAGCGTGCGGGAGGGCGACCAAGAGACCCAGTACTTC.

The gene calls are TRBV7-8 and TRBJ1-6, with D possibly being TRBD1 (5 bases). The ends were cut back, 2 bases at V and 5 bases at J, with 13 bases in the middle. Germline loops: CDR1 SGHVS, CDR2 FQNEAQ. The CDR3 loop spans 16 amino acids. The CDR3 DNA reads TGTGCCAGCAGCTTAAGACCGGGGGTCGATAATTCACCCCTCCACTTT. Amino acid sequence: CASSLRPGVDNSPLHF.

The CDR3 loop reads CASSESGGEYQPQHF. DNA for the CDR3: TGTGCCAGCAGTGAATCAGGGGGCGAATATCAGCCCCAGCATTTT. This chain links TRBV6-1 with TRBJ1-5, with 8 bases that match TRBD1. V trimming: 2 bases; J trimming: 5 bases; junction bases outside the gene matches: 5. In germline, CDR1 is MNHNS, CDR2 SASEGT. The CDR3 runs 15 residues.

This clone has a handful of counts. CDR3 protein: CASSLGGGFPYEQYF. The CDR3, as DNA: TGTGCCAGCAGCTTGGGAGGGGGCTTCCCCTACGAGCAGTACTTC. This chain joins TRBV5-6 and TRBJ2-7, with 7 bases that match TRBD1. CDR1 is SGHDT, CDR2 YYEEEE, per germline. The CDR3 is 15 residues long. V dropped 0 bases and J dropped 2; count of bases not matched to a gene: 5.

V and J are TRBV18 and TRBJ2-2; TRBD1 agrees at 7 bases. V was pared by 2 bases and J by 7 bases, with 7 bases of the junction left unmatched. This CDR3 is 15 amino acids long. Germline CDR1 and CDR2: KGHSH and LQKENI. The CDR3: CASSPFTGENGELFF. The CDR3 nucleotides read TGTGCCAGCTCACCATTTACAGGGGAGAACGGGGAGCTGTTTTTT.

V gene TRBV19 combines with J gene TRBJ2-5, with D possibly matching TRBD1 (6 bases). The CDR3 covers 15 residues. Trimming pared 0 bases from V and 5 bases from J, leaving 13 bases between. CDR1 is LNHDA, CDR2 SQIVND, per germline (reference sequence). Written as DNA, the CDR3 is TGTGCCAGTAGTATAGAGGACAGTTTATGGGAGACCCAGTACTTC. Translation gives CASSIEDSLWETQYF.

The J gene is TRBJ1-5, the V gene TRBV5-8, with D possibly matching TRBD1 (5 bases). The germline CDR1 and CDR2 sequences are SGHTS and YDEGEE. The germline V and J ends were trimmed by 4 bases and 11 bases, with 16 bases remaining between them. This CDR3 has 13 residues. The DNA for the CDR3 is TGTGCCAGCAGCACCAGGGTCCCCTCGGCCCAGCATTTT. Its protein product is CASSTRVPSAQHF.

A few counts support this clone. The chain carries TRBV4-3 and TRBJ1-4; 10 bases align to TRBD1. Germline values: CDR1 LGHNA, CDR2 YSLEER. After removal of 0 bases from V and 6 bases from J, the junction contained 7 bases not matched to a gene. The CDR3 has 17 amino acids. The CDR3 DNA sequence: TGCGCCAGCAGCCAAGATTTATTCGGACAGGGGGATGAAAAACTGTTTTTT. This sequence encodes CASSQDLFGQGDEKLFF.